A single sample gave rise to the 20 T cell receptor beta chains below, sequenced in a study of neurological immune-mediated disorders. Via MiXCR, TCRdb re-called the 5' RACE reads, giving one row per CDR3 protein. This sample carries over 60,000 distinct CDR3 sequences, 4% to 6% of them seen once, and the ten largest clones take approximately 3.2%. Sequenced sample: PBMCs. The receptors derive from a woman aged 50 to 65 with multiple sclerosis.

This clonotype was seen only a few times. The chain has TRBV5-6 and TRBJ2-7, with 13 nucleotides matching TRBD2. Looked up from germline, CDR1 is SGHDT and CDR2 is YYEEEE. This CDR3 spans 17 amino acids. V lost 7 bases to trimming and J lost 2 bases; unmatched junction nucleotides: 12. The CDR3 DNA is TGTGCCAGCTCACCGGGACTAGCGGGATTGTCTACCTACGAGCAGTACTTC. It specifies CASSPGLAGLSTYEQYF.

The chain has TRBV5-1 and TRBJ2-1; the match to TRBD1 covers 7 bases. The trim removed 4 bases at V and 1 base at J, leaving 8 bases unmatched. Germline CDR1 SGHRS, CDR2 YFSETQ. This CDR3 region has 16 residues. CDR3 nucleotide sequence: TGCGCCAGCAGCCTCCTACCAGGGGGTTCCTACAATGAGCAGTTCTTC. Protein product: CASSLLPGGSYNEQFF.

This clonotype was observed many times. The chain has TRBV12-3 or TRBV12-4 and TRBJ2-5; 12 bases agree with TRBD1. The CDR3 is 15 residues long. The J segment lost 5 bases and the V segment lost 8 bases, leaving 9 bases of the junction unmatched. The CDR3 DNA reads TGTGCCAGCCAACGGGGACAGGGGGCGCGGGAGACCCAGTACTTC. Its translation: CASQRGQGARETQYF.

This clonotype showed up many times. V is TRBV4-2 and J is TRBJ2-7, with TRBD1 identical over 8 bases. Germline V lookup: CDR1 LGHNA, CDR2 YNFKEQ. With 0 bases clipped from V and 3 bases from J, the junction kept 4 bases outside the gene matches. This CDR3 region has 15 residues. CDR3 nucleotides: TGTGCCAGCAGCCAAGATCCCACAGGGGGCTACGAGCAGTACTTC. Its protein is CASSQDPTGGYEQYF.

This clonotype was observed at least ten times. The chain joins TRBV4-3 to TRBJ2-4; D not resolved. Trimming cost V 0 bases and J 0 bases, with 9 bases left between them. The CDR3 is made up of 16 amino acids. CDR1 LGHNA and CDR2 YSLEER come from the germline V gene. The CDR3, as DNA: TGCGCCAGCAGCCAAGATTGGAAGAGAGCCAAAAACATTCAGTACTTC. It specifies CASSQDWKRAKNIQYF.

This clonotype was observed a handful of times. This CDR3 is CSAPLTGTYTYNEQFF. In DNA, the CDR3 is TGCAGTGCTCCATTGACCGGGACATATACCTACAATGAGCAGTTCTTC. The chain joins TRBV20-1 to TRBJ2-1; D perhaps matches TRBD1 (6 bases). The CDR3 is 16 amino acids. Germline V lookup: CDR1 DFQATT, CDR2 SNEGSKA (reference sequence). V was trimmed by 5 bases and J by 2 bases, leaving 19 bases between them.

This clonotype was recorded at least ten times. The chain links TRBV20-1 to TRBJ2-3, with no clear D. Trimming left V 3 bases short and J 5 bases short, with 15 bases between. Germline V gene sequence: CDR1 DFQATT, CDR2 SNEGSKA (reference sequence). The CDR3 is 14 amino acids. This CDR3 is CSARREGPRDTQYF. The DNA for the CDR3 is TGCAGTGCTAGGAGAGAAGGGCCGCGAGATACGCAGTATTTT.

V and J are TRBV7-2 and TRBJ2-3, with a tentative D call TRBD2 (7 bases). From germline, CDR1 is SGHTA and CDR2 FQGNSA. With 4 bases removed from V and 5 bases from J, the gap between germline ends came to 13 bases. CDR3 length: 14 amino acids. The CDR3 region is CASSYGGPVDTQYF. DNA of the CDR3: TGTGCCAGCAGCTACGGGGGGCCCGTAGATACGCAGTATTTT.

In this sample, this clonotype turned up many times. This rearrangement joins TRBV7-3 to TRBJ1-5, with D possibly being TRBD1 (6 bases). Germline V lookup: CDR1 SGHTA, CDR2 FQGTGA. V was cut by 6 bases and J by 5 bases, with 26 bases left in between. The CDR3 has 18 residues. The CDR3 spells CASRSGTPLTEVYQPQHF. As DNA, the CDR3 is TGTGCCAGCAGATCCGGGACACCCCTAACGGAGGTTTATCAGCCCCAGCATTTT.

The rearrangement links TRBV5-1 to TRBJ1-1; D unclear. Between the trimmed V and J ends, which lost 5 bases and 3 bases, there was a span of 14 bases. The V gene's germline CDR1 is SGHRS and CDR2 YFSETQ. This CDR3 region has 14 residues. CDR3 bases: TGCGCCAGCAGACGTCAAGACGGATACACTGAAGCTTTCTTT. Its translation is CASRRQDGYTEAFF. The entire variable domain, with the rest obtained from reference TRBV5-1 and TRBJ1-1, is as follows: KAGVTQTPRYLIKTRGQQVTLSCSPISGHRSVSWYQQTPGQGLQFLFEYFSETQRNKGNFPGRFSGRQFSNSRSEMNVSTLELGDSALYLCASRRQDGYTEAFFGQGTRLTVV.

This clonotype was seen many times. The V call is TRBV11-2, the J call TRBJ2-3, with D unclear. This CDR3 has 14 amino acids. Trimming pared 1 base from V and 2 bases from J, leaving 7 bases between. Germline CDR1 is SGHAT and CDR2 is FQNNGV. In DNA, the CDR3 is TGTGCCAGCAGCTTAGCGGCTCTCACAGATACGCAGTATTTT. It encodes CASSLAALTDTQYF. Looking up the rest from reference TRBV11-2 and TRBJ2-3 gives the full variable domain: EAGVAQSPRYKIIEKRQSVAFWCNPISGHATLYWYQQILGQGPKLLIQFQNNGVVDDSQLPKDRFSAERLKGVDSTLKIQPAKLEDSAVYLCASSLAALTDTQYFGPGTRLTVL.

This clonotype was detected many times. DNA for the CDR3: TGTGCCAGCAGTGAAGAAGGGACAGGGGGCTTAAACATTCAGTACTTC. Its translation is CASSEEGTGGLNIQYF. The chain uses TRBV6-1 and TRBJ2-4; 12 nucleotides match TRBD1. Germline V gene sequence: CDR1 MNHNS, CDR2 SASEGT. This CDR3 is 16 amino acids long. V dropped 1 base and J dropped 6; count of bases not matched to a gene: 4.

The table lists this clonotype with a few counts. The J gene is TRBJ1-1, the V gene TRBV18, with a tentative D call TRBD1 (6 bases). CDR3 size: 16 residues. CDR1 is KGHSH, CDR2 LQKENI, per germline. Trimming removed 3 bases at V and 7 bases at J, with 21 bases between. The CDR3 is CASSPSDVPGQGEAFF. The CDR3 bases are TGTGCCAGCTCACCTTCAGACGTCCCGGGACAAGGTGAAGCTTTCTTT.

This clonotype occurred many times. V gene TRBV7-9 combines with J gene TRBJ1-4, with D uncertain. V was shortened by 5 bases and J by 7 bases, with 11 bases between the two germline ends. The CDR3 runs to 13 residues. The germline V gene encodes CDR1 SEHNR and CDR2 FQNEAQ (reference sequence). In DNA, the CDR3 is TGTGCCAGCAGCCGCGGGTCCCTTGAAAAACTGTTTTTT. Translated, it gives CASSRGSLEKLFF. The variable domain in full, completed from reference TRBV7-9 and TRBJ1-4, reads DTGVSQNPRHKITKRGQNVTFRCDPISEHNRLYWYRQTLGQGPEFLTYFQNEAQLEKSRLLSDRFSAERPKGSFSTLEIQRTEQGDSAMYLCASSRGSLEKLFFGSGTQLSVL.

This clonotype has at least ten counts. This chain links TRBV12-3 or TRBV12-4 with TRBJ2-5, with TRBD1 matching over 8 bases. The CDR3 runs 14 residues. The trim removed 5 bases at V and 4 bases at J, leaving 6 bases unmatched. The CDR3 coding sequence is TGTGCCAGCAGTCCCGCAGGGGGCGGAGAGACCCAGTACTTC. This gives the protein CASSPAGGGETQYF.

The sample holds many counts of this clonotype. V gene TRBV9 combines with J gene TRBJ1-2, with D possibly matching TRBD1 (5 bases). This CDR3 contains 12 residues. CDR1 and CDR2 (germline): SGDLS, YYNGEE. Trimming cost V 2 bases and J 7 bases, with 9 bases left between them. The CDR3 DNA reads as TGTGCCAGCAGCGTCCCGGGGGGTGGCTACACCTTC. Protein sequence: CASSVPGGGYTF.

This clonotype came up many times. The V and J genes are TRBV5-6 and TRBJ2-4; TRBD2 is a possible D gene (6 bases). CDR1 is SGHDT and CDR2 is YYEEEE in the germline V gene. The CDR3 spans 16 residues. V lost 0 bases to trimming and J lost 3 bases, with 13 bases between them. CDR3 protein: CASSLVGGVVKNIQYF. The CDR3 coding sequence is TGTGCCAGCAGCTTGGTGGGCGGGGTAGTCAAAAACATTCAGTACTTC.

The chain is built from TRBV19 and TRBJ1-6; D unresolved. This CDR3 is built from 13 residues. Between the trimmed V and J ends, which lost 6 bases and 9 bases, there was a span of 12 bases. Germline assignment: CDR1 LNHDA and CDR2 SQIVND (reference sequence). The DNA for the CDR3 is TGTGCCAGTAGCCTAGGCGGCAGTTCACCCCTCCACTTT. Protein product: CASSLGGSSPLHF.

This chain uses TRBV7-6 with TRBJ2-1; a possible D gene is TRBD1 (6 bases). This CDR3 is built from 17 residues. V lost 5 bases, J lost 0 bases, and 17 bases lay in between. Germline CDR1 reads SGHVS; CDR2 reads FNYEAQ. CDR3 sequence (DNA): TGTGCCAGCAGCGTCAGGTACAGGGAAAGCTCCTACAATGAGCAGTTCTTC. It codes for CASSVRYRESSYNEQFF. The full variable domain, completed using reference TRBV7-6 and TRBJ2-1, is GAGVSQSPRYKVTKRGQDVALRCDPISGHVSLYWYRQALGQGPEFLTYFNYEAQQDKSGLPNDRFSAERPEGSISTLTIQRTEQRDSAMYRCASSVRYRESSYNEQFFGPGTRLTVL.

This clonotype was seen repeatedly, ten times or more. This chain's CDR3 is CASSLSLGGKETQYF. For the CDR3, the DNA is TGTGCCAGCAGTTTATCTCTTGGAGGGAAAGAGACCCAGTACTTC. The V and J genes are TRBV12-3 or TRBV12-4 and TRBJ2-5; D may be TRBD2 (6 bases). The CDR3 is 15 residues long. The ends were cut back, 2 bases at V and 3 bases at J, with 13 bases in the middle.